The next 17 T cell receptor beta chains were all read from a single sample in a study of human T cells and chemical hapten exposure. Time point of the sample: patch test 3, about 24 weeks after DPC sensitization. The sample's treatment: therapeutic diphenylcyclopropenone sensitization with weekly scalp DPC. TCRdb reprocessed the RACE reads via MiXCR and lists one record per CDR3 protein. The sample lists more than 95,000 distinct CDR3 sequences, around a quarter seen once, with 10% in the top ten. Sequencing was performed on whole blood, taken in connection with sensitization to the hapten diphenylcyclopropenone (DPC). The receptors here all came from a man between 35 and 55 years old with alopecia areata. Some clones in this sample may be carry-over from other donors' samples.

The sample holds a few counts of this clonotype. J is TRBJ2-1 and V is TRBV7-2; D is perhaps TRBD2 (5 bases). The CDR3 is made up of 15 amino acids. Germline values: CDR1 SGHTA, CDR2 FQGNSA. V was clipped by 0 bases and J by 2 bases, with 8 bases between them. The CDR3 sequence: CASSLASAAYNEQFF. CDR3 nucleotide sequence: TGTGCCAGCAGCTTAGCTAGCGCAGCCTACAATGAGCAGTTCTTC.

The chain employs TRBV20-1 and TRBJ2-3; D tentatively fits TRBD1 or TRBD2 (5 bases each). The CDR3 loop spans 16 amino acids. Germline V gene data show CDR1 as DFQATT and CDR2 as SNEGSKA (reference sequence). V dropped 1 base and J dropped 4 bases, with 18 bases sitting between them. The CDR3 coding sequence is TGCAGTGCTAGAGGGCGTCGGGACCCGATCGCAGATACGCAGTATTTT. Translation: CSARGRRDPIADTQYF.

The genes are TRBV28 and TRBJ2-7, with D perhaps TRBD2 (6 bases). The CDR3 length is 15 residues. V shed 6 bases and J shed 0 bases, with 15 bases lying between them. CDR1 MDHEN and CDR2 SYDVKM come from the germline V gene. The CDR3 protein is CASSPLMGGSYEQYF. In nucleotides, the CDR3 is TGTGCCAGCAGCCCCCTAATGGGGGGCTCCTACGAGCAGTACTTC.

V is TRBV7-2 and J is TRBJ2-3; D unclear. V shed 3 bases and J shed 4 bases, with 5 bases lying between them. Per germline, CDR1 SGHTA and CDR2 FQGNSA. The CDR3 is 12 residues long. Here the CDR3 DNA reads TGTGCCAGCAGCTTGGACCCAGATACGCAGTATTTT. This sequence encodes CASSLDPDTQYF.

The J gene is TRBJ2-4, the V gene TRBV20-1, with D unresolved. Germline loops: CDR1 DFQATT, CDR2 SNEGSKA (reference sequence). Between the trimmed V and J ends, which lost 6 bases and 8 bases, there was a span of 8 bases. The CDR3 consists of 10 residues. CDR3 sequence (DNA): TGCAGTGCCCAGCTAGACATTCAGTACTTC. Protein sequence: CSAQLDIQYF.

The rearrangement links TRBV12-3 or TRBV12-4 to TRBJ2-1, with 8 bases aligning to TRBD2. The trim removed 5 bases at V and 12 bases at J, leaving 18 bases unmatched. This CDR3 has 16 residues. DNA for the CDR3: TGTGCCAGCAGTCCCTCCGGGAGGGGTTCCGGAAGGGGGCAGTTCTTC. It codes for CASSPSGRGSGRGQFF.

The gene calls are TRBV12-3 or TRBV12-4 and TRBJ2-3, with TRBD2 identical over 11 bases. The CDR3 length is 13 residues. V was clipped by 8 bases and J by 8 bases; unmatched bases: 6. In nucleotides, the CDR3 is TGTGCCAGCGGGACTAGCGGCGTTGCTACGCAGTATTTT. Its translation is CASGTSGVATQYF.

The chain recombines TRBV27 with TRBJ2-7, with D tentatively TRBD1 (6 bases). With 3 bases removed from V and 1 base from J, the gap between germline ends came to 10 bases. The length of the CDR3 is 14 residues. The germline V gene has CDR1 MNHEY and CDR2 SMNVEV (reference sequence). The chain's CDR3 is CASSFARGSYEQYF. The CDR3 bases are TGTGCCAGCAGTTTCGCCAGGGGTTCCTACGAGCAGTACTTC.

This rearrangement joins TRBV12-3 or TRBV12-4 to TRBJ1-1; 9 positions agree with TRBD1. The V gene end was trimmed by 7 bases and the J gene end by 2 bases; junction bases not matched to a gene: 5. This CDR3 is built from 14 residues. The CDR3, as DNA: TGTGCCAGCATCTGGACAGGGGTTAACACTGAAGCTTTCTTT. Translating gives CASIWTGVNTEAFF.

This clonotype was counted once. The chain joins TRBV27 to TRBJ1-1; D not resolved. The length of the CDR3 is 13 residues. With 3 bases removed from V and 2 bases from J, the gap between germline ends came to 7 bases. Germline CDR1 and CDR2: MNHEY and SMNVEV (reference sequence). In DNA form, the CDR3 reads TGTGCCAGCAGTTTTCTCCCAAACACTGAAGCTTTCTTT. As protein: CASSFLPNTEAFF.

This clonotype has a single count. This sequence joins TRBV18 and TRBJ1-6, with D tentatively TRBD1 (6 bases). The V gene's germline CDR1 is KGHSH and CDR2 LQKENI. V lost 2 bases to trimming and J lost 9 bases, with 11 bases between them. CDR3 size: 14 residues. The CDR3 DNA reads TGTGCCAGCTCACCAAAGGACAGAGGTTCACCCCTCCACTTT. Translated: CASSPKDRGSPLHF.

The CDR3 DNA sequence: TGTGCCAGCTCACCACTTTCAGCGGGACAGGGAAGCGGCGAGCAGTACTTC. This sequence encodes CASSPLSAGQGSGEQYF. The chain links TRBV18 to TRBJ2-7, with 9 bases identical to TRBD1. Germline V gives CDR1 KGHSH, CDR2 LQKENI. This CDR3 region has 17 residues. V shed 1 base and J 6 bases; nucleotides not matched to a gene: 13. The variable domain in full, with the rest retrieved from reference TRBV18 and TRBJ2-7, is NAGVMQNPRHLVRRRGQEARLRCSPMKGHSHVYWYRQLPEEGLKFMVYLQKENIIDESGMPKERFSAEFPKEGPSILRIQQVVRGDSAAYFCASSPLSAGQGSGEQYFGPGTRLTVT.

This clonotype showed up just once. This chain links TRBV4-1 with TRBJ2-7, with TRBD1 matching over 10 bases. Germline V gene lookup returns CDR1 MGHRA and CDR2 YSYEKL. The V segment lost 0 bases and the J segment 4 bases; nucleotides outside the gene matches: 9. This CDR3 comprises 17 residues. The CDR3 sequence: CASSQDQGTGVRYEQYF. CDR3 sequence (DNA): TGCGCCAGCAGCCAAGATCAGGGGACAGGGGTCCGATACGAGCAGTACTTC.

The chain joins TRBV6-5 to TRBJ2-7; unclear D gene. V lost 6 bases to trimming and J lost 0 bases, with 12 bases between them. CDR3 length equals 14 residues. Germline assignment: CDR1 MNHEY and CDR2 SVGAGI. CDR3 region: CASRRMVNSYEQYF. The CDR3 DNA reads TGTGCCAGCAGAAGGATGGTAAACTCCTACGAGCAGTACTTC.

The chain links TRBV5-1 to TRBJ2-3, with no clear D. This CDR3 has 15 amino acids. Germline-derived CDR1 and CDR2 are SGHRS and YFSETQ. V was cut by 2 bases and J by 0 bases, with 10 bases left in between. CDR3 nucleotide sequence: TGCGCCAGCAGCTTTGCTGCGGCGAGCACAGATACGCAGTATTTT. Translation gives CASSFAAASTDTQYF.

This clonotype was seen a few times. V usage is TRBV12-3 or TRBV12-4 and J usage is TRBJ2-3; D uncertain. The CDR3 consists of 13 residues. V was shortened by 3 bases and J by 4 bases, with 8 bases between the two germline ends. CDR3 in amino acids: CASSFTFADTQYF. CDR3 coding DNA: TGTGCCAGCAGTTTCACTTTCGCAGATACGCAGTATTTT.

The table lists this clonotype with a few counts. J is TRBJ2-1 and V is TRBV2; a weak D match, TRBD2 (6 bases). Germline CDR1 SNHLY, CDR2 FYNNEI. Between the trimmed V and J ends, which lost 4 bases and 7 bases, there was a span of 14 bases. This CDR3 is built from 14 residues. CDR3 bases: TGTGCCAGCAGTGCAGGGACTGCCTGGAATGAGCAGTTCTTC. This codes for CASSAGTAWNEQFF. Using reference TRBV2 and TRBJ2-1 for the parts outside the CDR3, the full variable domain is EPEVTQTPSHQVTQMGQEVILRCVPISNHLYFYWYRQILGQKVEFLVSFYNNEISEKSEIFDDQFSVERPDGSNFTLKIRSTKLEDSAMYFCASSAGTAWNEQFFGPGTRLTVL.